A single sample is the source of the 7 T cell receptor beta chains below, sequenced in a study of human T cells and chemical hapten exposure. Stated time point: patch test 1, 2 weeks after DPC sensitization. Treatment in this sample: therapeutic diphenylcyclopropenone sensitization with weekly scalp DPC. TCRdb fed the RACE reads into MiXCR, producing one record per CDR3 protein. This table has some 400,000 distinct CDR3 sequences, around 5% appearing once. Sequenced here: whole blood, sampled in connection with sensitization to the hapten diphenylcyclopropenone (DPC). These receptors all come from a woman between 45 and 60 years old with alopecia areata. Some clones in this sample may be carry-over from other donors' samples.

This clonotype has more than one count but fewer than ten. This chain connects TRBV7-9 to TRBJ2-3; 14 nucleotides match TRBD2. This CDR3 is built from 18 residues. The germline CDR1 and CDR2 sequences are SEHNR and FQNEAQ (reference sequence). Unmatched junction bases numbered 10, after V lost 8 bases and J lost 0 bases. The CDR3 DNA is TGTGCCAGCCCCTCCGGACTAGCGGGGGGCCTAAGCACAGATACGCAGTATTTT. Its protein product is CASPSGLAGGLSTDTQYF.

This clonotype showed up just a few times. The chain has TRBV20-1 and TRBJ2-3; TRBD1 agrees at 9 bases. Germline CDR1 DFQATT, CDR2 SNEGSKA (reference sequence). The CDR3 totals 16 residues. The V gene end was trimmed by 3 bases and the J gene end by 0 bases; junction bases not matched to a gene: 7. CDR3 bases: TGCAGTGCTAGCGCCAACAGGGGGCGCAGCACAGATACGCAGTATTTT. This sequence encodes CSASANRGRSTDTQYF.

This chain joins TRBV6-6 and TRBJ1-2; D perhaps matches TRBD1 (6 bases). From germline, CDR1 is MNHNY and CDR2 SVGAGI (reference sequence). The V and J ends lost 4 bases and 5 bases respectively, with 20 bases between them. The CDR3 has 16 residues. The CDR3 here is CASSSLQGFRFYGYTF. The CDR3, as DNA: TGTGCCAGCAGTTCCCTACAGGGCTTCCGCTTTTATGGCTACACCTTC.

Many counts were recorded for this clonotype. The CDR3 sequence is CASSEYGYNRDPNQPQHF. In DNA form, the CDR3 reads TGTGCCAGCAGTGAATACGGATATAACAGAGATCCCAATCAGCCCCAGCATTTT. The chain combines TRBV25-1 with TRBJ1-5; no clear D. V was trimmed by 0 bases and J by 3 bases, leaving 18 bases between them. Germline V lookup: CDR1 MGHDK, CDR2 SYGVNS. This CDR3 is built from 18 residues.

This clonotype was counted ten times or more. The chain links TRBV7-2 to TRBJ2-5; unclear D gene. The germline CDR1 and CDR2 sequences are SGHTA and FQGNSA. The CDR3 totals 15 residues. With 1 base removed from V and 0 bases from J, the gap between germline ends came to 9 bases. The CDR3 DNA sequence: TGTGCCAGCAGCTTAGGCGGCGTCAACCAAGAGACCCAGTACTTC. Its protein is CASSLGGVNQETQYF. Combining the CDR3 with reference TRBV7-2 and TRBJ2-5 gives the whole variable domain GAGVSQSPSNKVTEKGKDVELRCDPISGHTALYWYRQSLGQGLEFLIYFQGNSAPDKSGLPSDRFSAERTGGSVSTLTIQRTQQEDSAVYLCASSLGGVNQETQYFGPGTRLLVL.

This clonotype has just a few counts. The V call is TRBV11-2, the J call TRBJ2-7; D may be TRBD2 (5 bases). V was shortened by 5 bases and J by 7 bases, with 18 bases between the two germline ends. The V gene's germline CDR1 is SGHAT and CDR2 FQNNGV. This CDR3 region has 14 residues. The CDR3 spells CASSPRGGRREQYF. For the CDR3, the DNA is TGTGCCAGCAGCCCCCGTGGCGGGCGCAGGGAGCAGTACTTC.

This clonotype was seen ten or more times. This chain uses TRBV28 with TRBJ2-7, with TRBD1 identical over 8 bases. The CDR3 runs 13 residues. Germline CDR1 reads MDHEN; CDR2 reads SYDVKM. Germline trimming cut 7 bases from V and 12 bases from J; bases unmatched to any gene: 14. The CDR3 region has the DNA TGTGCCAGCACCGAAAGTATAGGACAGGGCCCGTACTTC. Amino acid sequence: CASTESIGQGPYF.